This paragraph covers one TCR beta chain sequence. Its antigen is undetermined. At one end, the junction sequence differs from germline, possibly due to a read error. Multiple V-beta primers and a C-beta primer amplified TCRB from RNA. Unique molecular identifiers were not described for the libraries. TCRdb re-analysed the multiplex PCR reads in MiXCR, keeping a single row per CDR3 protein. The profile shows 13,000 or so distinct CDR3 sequences, roughly 70% of them singletons. The germline gives CDR1 ENHRY, CDR2 SYGVKD. The CDR3 spans 15 residues. These data come from a study of tumor-infiltrating lymphocytes in glioblastoma multiforme. Study results and limitations: Just one glioblastoma patient contributed to the TCR-mutation comparison. Clone frequencies may be distorted by unequal TCR transcripts per cell.

This clonotype originated in a male donor with glioblastoma. This chain links TRBV10-3 with TRBJ2-7; D might be TRBD1 (8 bases). The sample comprised brain tumor tissue. CDR3: CASSSTGGVPYEQYF. CDR3 nucleotide sequence: TGTGCCAGCAGTTCAACAGGGGGGGTGCCCTACGAGCAGTACTTC.